This T cell receptor beta chain was sequenced for a study of T cell responses to AZD1222 COVID-19 vaccine. TCRdb's copy holds only in-frame clones and misses some; the assay was immunoSEQ multiplex PCR. The data contain roughly 100,000 clones, approximately 89% of them singletons. The CDR3 totals 16 residues. The germline gives CDR1 SEHNR, CDR2 FQNEAQ (reference sequence). V dropped 3 bases and J dropped 2 bases, with 15 bases sitting between them. This clone was seen a single time. The sequence came from an adult in good health. V usage is TRBV7-9 and J usage is TRBJ2-3; no clear D gene. The input for sequencing was peripheral blood, taken on day 0 of AZD1222 vaccination. The CDR3 is CASSLSVRRDTDTQYF. CDR3 nucleotides: TGTGCCAGCAGCTTGTCGGTGAGGAGAGACACAGATACGCAGTATTTT. Variable domain in full (rest from reference TRBV7-9 and TRBJ2-3): DTGVSQNPRHKITKRGQNVTFRCDPISEHNRLYWYRQTLGQGPEFLTYFQNEAQLEKSRLLSDRFSAERPKGSFSTLEIQRTEQGDSAMYLCASSLSVRRDTDTQYFGPGTRLTVL.